This TCR beta chain was captured by sequencing in a study of Ad26.COV2.S vaccination and SARS-CoV-2 variants. V was clipped by 6 bases and J by 4 bases, with 17 bases between them. CDR3 length: 15 amino acids. Germline-derived CDR1 and CDR2 are LNHNV and YYDKDF (reference sequence). Method: immunoSEQ multiplex PCR; TCRdb's copy keeps in-frame clones and lacks some. Seen here are about 180,000 clones, approximately 90% observed once, and the top ten hold 5% to 6.5%. The starting material was peripheral blood, obtained after recovery from COVID-19. The chain is built from TRBV15 and TRBJ2-3; D call uncertain. The source is a human donor who had recovered from COVID-19. CDR3 sequence reads: CATSMGTPFADTQYF. The CDR3 nucleotides are TGTGCCACCAGTATGGGCACCCCTTTCGCAGATACGCAGTATTTT. Based on the CDR3 plus reference TRBV15 and TRBJ2-3, the full variable domain is DAMVIQNPRYQVTQFGKPVTLSCSQTLNHNVMYWYQQKSSQAPKLLFHYYDKDFNNEADTPDNFQSRRPNTSFCFLDIRSPGLGDTAMYLCATSMGTPFADTQYFGPGTRLTVL.